The sequence of this T cell receptor (beta chain) was determined in a study of shared clonotypes between healthy human individuals. Study observations and caveats: Lower generation probabilities were found for non-shared clonotypes than for those shared by all four donors. In the sorted subsets, rarefaction showed sequencing was incomplete despite large depth.

Comment on this clone: The target antigen is unknown.

Per sorted-subset replicate PCR, input was 200 to 250 ng DNA, representing tens of thousands of T cell genomes. TCRdb keeps only in-frame clones here, not all; method: immunoSEQ multiplex PCR. The top ten clones hold 0.1% to 0.15% of a sample with around 2,000,000 clones, approximately 95% of them seen once. Germline V gene sequence: CDR1 SGDLS, CDR2 YYNGEE. The CDR3 is made up of 18 amino acids. V dropped 0 bases and J dropped 0 bases, with 16 bases sitting between them. The sequenced material came from naive CD4+ T cells sorted from blood. Indicated subset: CD45RA+ positively selected. The chain is built from TRBV9 and TRBJ2-1; unclear D gene. The sequence was collected from a man younger than 35 in good health. DNA for the CDR3: TGTGCCAGCAGCGTAGGGGCTTATGGCCTCCCCTCCTACAATGAGCAGTTCTTC. Residues: CASSVGAYGLPSYNEQFF. The full variable domain, in which reference TRBV9 and TRBJ2-1 provide the parts outside the CDR3, is DSGVTQTPKHLITATGQRVTLRCSPRSGDLSVYWYQQSLDQGLQFLIQYYNGEERAKGNILERFSAQQFPDLHSELNLSSLELGDSALYFCASSVGAYGLPSYNEQFFGPGTRLTVL.